This is a list of T cell receptor beta chains from one sample in a study of cytomegalovirus exposure and HLA in healthy donors. TCRdb's copy holds only in-frame clones and misses some; the assay was immunoSEQ multiplex PCR. The table records about 170,000 clones, 85% of them present only once. Sequencing used PBMCs. The receptors derive from a man aged 18 to 30 in good health and CMV-seropositive. The CDR3 runs from the conserved cysteine through the conserved F or W. Fields, in order: J gene, D gene, clone size, V gene, CDR3 DNA, CDR3 protein. D genes are given only for firm matches. Only some rows state a clone size, as once, few, many or a class for expanded clones.

TRBJ1-2 | TRBD1 | NA | TRBV15 | TGTGCCACCAGCCGGGACAGATATGGCTACACCTTC | CATSRDRYGYTF
TRBJ2-5 | TRBD1 | NA | TRBV7-3 | TGTGCCAGCAGCCCCTTCGACAGGGTGCGTTGGGGAGAGACCCAGTACTTC | CASSPFDRVRWGETQYF
TRBJ1-1 | NA | once | TRBV7-2 | TGTGCCAGCAGCCCAAGGCAGGGCACTGAAGCTTTCTTT | CASSPRQGTEAFF
TRBJ2-3 | NA | NA | TRBV7-9 | TGTGCCAGCAGCTTAGTTCGGAGTACTAGCACAGATACGCAGTATTTT | CASSLVRSTSTDTQYF
TRBJ1-2 | TRBD1 | NA | TRBV27 | TGTGCCAGCACTGGGACAGGGGATAATCTCTATGGCTACACCTTC | CASTGTGDNLYGYTF
TRBJ1-1 | NA | NA | TRBV15 | TGTGCCACCAGCAGTCACACGAACACTGAAGCTTTCTTT | CATSSHTNTEAFF
TRBJ1-4 | TRBD1 | NA | TRBV18 | TGTGCCAGCTCCGGACTAGACGGGACAGGGGGAGAAAAACTGTTTTTT | CASSGLDGTGGEKLFF
TRBJ1-2 | NA | NA | TRBV19 | TGTGCCAGTAGTATCGGGTCCGGGACACCCTATGGCTACACCTTC | CASSIGSGTPYGYTF
TRBJ2-2 | TRBD2 | NA | TRBV11-1 | TGTGCCAGCAGCTTTGTAGCGGGGGTCACCGGGGAGCTGTTTTTT | CASSFVAGVTGELFF
TRBJ1-2 | NA | NA | TRBV9 | TGTGCCAGCAGCCCTCGGGGAGGAGGAGAGGTCTACACCTTC | CASSPRGGGEVYTF
TRBJ1-2 | TRBD1 | NA | TRBV5-5 | TGTGCCAGCAGCTTGGGGACAGGGACTAACTATGGCTACACCTTC | CASSLGTGTNYGYTF
TRBJ2-5 | NA | NA | TRBV4-2 | TGTGCCAGCAGCCCCGAGGGCTCGGAAGGGACCCAGTACTTC | CASSPEGSEGTQYF
TRBJ2-5 | TRBD2 | NA | TRBV7-2 | TGTGCCAGCAGCAAGGCACTGGGACTAGCGGAGACCCAGTACTTC | CASSKALGLAETQYF
TRBJ2-3 | NA | NA | TRBV7-9 | TGTGCCAGCAGCCCCACCAGGTTAGGTGCAGATACGCAGTATTTT | CASSPTRLGADTQYF
TRBJ1-1 | NA | NA | TRBV7-9 | TGTGCCAGCAGCCGTTACACTGAAGCTTTCTTT | CASSRYTEAFF
TRBJ1-6 | TRBD1 | NA | TRBV6-5 | TGTGCCAGCAGTTACTCATTGACAGGGTTAAATTCACCCCTCCACTTT | CASSYSLTGLNSPLHF
TRBJ2-1 | NA | NA | TRBV7-9 | TGTGCCAGCAGCTTACGCACGAGCTCCTACAATGAGCAGTTCTTC | CASSLRTSSYNEQFF
TRBJ1-2 | NA | NA | TRBV4-1 | TGCGCCAGCAGCCAAGATAACAGTAATAGTTATGGCTACACCTTC | CASSQDNSNSYGYTF
TRBJ1-1 | NA | NA | TRBV7-3 | TGTGCCAGCAGTTCAGACAAGAACACTGAAGCTTTCTTT | CASSSDKNTEAFF
TRBJ1-3 | NA | NA | TRBV6-6 | TGTGCCAGCCAAACTGACATAGCGGGAAACACCATATATTTT | CASQTDIAGNTIYF
TRBJ2-3 | NA | NA | TRBV20-1 | TGCAGTCCTGGGGGGGATACGCAGTATTTT | CSPGGDTQYF
TRBJ2-1 | NA | NA | TRBV27 | TGTGCCAGCAGTTCGCCTCCTACGGTTGAGCAGTTCTTC | CASSSPPTVEQFF
TRBJ2-5 | NA | NA | TRBV6-6 | TGTGCCAGCAGTTACTCGGATTCGGGGTTTCAGTACTTC | CASSYSDSGFQYF
TRBJ1-1 | TRBD1 | NA | TRBV7-2 | TGTGCCAGCAGCGTTACGGGACAGGGGAATTTAGGCACTGAAGCTTTCTTT | CASSVTGQGNLGTEAFF